A selection of T cell receptor beta chains follows, all from one sample in a study of T-cell reconstitution after alpha-beta-depleted transplantation in children. TCRdb independently ran MiXCR on the PCR reads; one entry per CDR3 protein. The repertoire holds approximately 510,000 distinct CDR3 sequences, about 16% seen once, with less than 4% in the top ten. The sample here was PBMCs from the stem cell graft donor, taken from the stem cell graft. These receptors originate from a human donor who donated a stem cell graft to a child with acute lymphoblastic leukemia. Each CDR3 is given without its conserved first and last residue.

CDR3: SAGRTGKVDTQY
J: TRBJ2-3
V: TRBV20-1

CDR3: ASSLSNQPQH
J: TRBJ1-5
V: TRBV7-9

CDR3: SVGGPRREGRQASTGELF
J: TRBJ2-2
V: TRBV29-1

CDR3: SASGGTSGYNEQF
J: TRBJ2-1
V: TRBV20-1

CDR3: ASSLFGSPLH
J: TRBJ1-6
V: TRBV7-2

CDR3: ASSHAVLETQY
J: TRBJ2-5
V: TRBV4-1

CDR3: ASSLGSGARGNGYT
J: TRBJ1-2
V: TRBV7-9

CDR3: ASSLGNMYEQY
J: TRBJ2-7
V: TRBV7-9

CDR3: ASSPGLAIIYEQY
J: TRBJ2-7
V: TRBV7-9

CDR3: ASSQDGSILGRNEQF
J: TRBJ2-1
V: TRBV14

CDR3: ASSPRGEYNEQF
J: TRBJ2-1
V: TRBV5-1

CDR3: SVLGGSTYEQY
J: TRBJ2-7
V: TRBV29-1

CDR3: ASSRLSLLASNYGYT
J: TRBJ1-2
V: TRBV5-1

CDR3: SARDRQETQY
J: TRBJ2-5
V: TRBV20-1

CDR3: ASSPDRGTGNEQF
J: TRBJ2-1
V: TRBV7-2

CDR3: SVEGDRLF
J: TRBJ2-1
V: TRBV29-1

CDR3: ASSQGEGQRRNTIY
J: TRBJ1-3
V: TRBV4-2

CDR3: ASSLETGASGYEQY
J: TRBJ2-7
V: TRBV5-6

CDR3: ASSILASGETQY
J: TRBJ2-5
V: TRBV9

CDR3: SVGRTVSTGYGYT
J: TRBJ1-2
V: TRBV29-1

CDR3: ASSPLGGRGEIGGELF
J: TRBJ2-2
V: TRBV5-6

CDR3: ASSQGGSAYEQY
J: TRBJ2-7
V: TRBV4-2

CDR3: ASSRGAGTNTGELF
J: TRBJ2-2
V: TRBV18

CDR3: ASSLESNEQF
J: TRBJ2-1
V: TRBV5-1

CDR3: ASSPANSDEQF
J: TRBJ2-1
V: TRBV7-6

CDR3: ASSLEGYSRQETQY
J: TRBJ2-5
V: TRBV5-1

CDR3: ASSSGDGTGYEQY
J: TRBJ2-7
V: TRBV27

CDR3: ASRPQGRLTQY
J: TRBJ2-5
V: TRBV25-1

CDR3: ASSSTGTEYNQPQH
J: TRBJ1-5
V: TRBV27

CDR3: ASSYGQATF
J: TRBJ2-1
V: TRBV6-5

CDR3: CAIITGTGGSYNEQF
J: TRBJ2-1
V: TRBV20-1

CDR3: ASSFTAGVYNEQF
J: TRBJ2-1
V: TRBV12-3/TRBV12-4

CDR3: AIRQGGAGANERF
J: TRBJ2-1
V: TRBV10-3

CDR3: ASSASQGNIQY
J: TRBJ2-4
V: TRBV9

CDR3: ATSSGTFRLAESTDTQY
J: TRBJ2-3
V: TRBV24-1

CDR3: ASRTGAETQY
J: TRBJ2-5
V: TRBV6-5

CDR3: SGVPSVAYEQY
J: TRBJ2-7
V: TRBV20-1

CDR3: ATSRVRHGPF
J: TRBJ2-1
V: TRBV15

CDR3: ASKIGGADEKLF
J: TRBJ1-4
V: TRBV5-1

CDR3: ASSVSSKALWETQY
J: TRBJ2-5
V: TRBV9

CDR3: ASSRAHRGHGYT
J: TRBJ1-2
V: TRBV11-2

CDR3: AWSVPGGVEQF
J: TRBJ2-1
V: TRBV30

CDR3: ASSVGTNLH
J: TRBJ1-6
V: TRBV12-3/TRBV12-4

CDR3: SATAWAGTSGIYEQY
J: TRBJ2-7
V: TRBV20-1

CDR3: ASKAAGPYGYT
J: TRBJ1-2
V: TRBV19

CDR3: SARDLGLYYNEQF
J: TRBJ2-1
V: TRBV20-1

CDR3: ASSGIGLAGGLTYNEQF
J: TRBJ2-1
V: TRBV2

CDR3: SARGGRAQEPQH
J: TRBJ1-5
V: TRBV20-1

CDR3: ASSPTGSGNTIY
J: TRBJ1-3
V: TRBV7-3

CDR3: ASSTGQVGNEQF
J: TRBJ2-1
V: TRBV5-1

CDR3: SGGGALSAFSDEQF
J: TRBJ2-1
V: TRBV29-1